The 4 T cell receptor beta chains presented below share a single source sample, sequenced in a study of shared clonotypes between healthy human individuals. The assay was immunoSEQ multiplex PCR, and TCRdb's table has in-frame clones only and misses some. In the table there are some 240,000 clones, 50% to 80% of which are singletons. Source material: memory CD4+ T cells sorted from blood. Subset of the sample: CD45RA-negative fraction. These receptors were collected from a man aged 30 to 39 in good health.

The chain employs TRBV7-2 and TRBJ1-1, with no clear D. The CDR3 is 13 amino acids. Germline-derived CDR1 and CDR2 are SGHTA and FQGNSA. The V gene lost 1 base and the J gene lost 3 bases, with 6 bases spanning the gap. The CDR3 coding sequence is TGTGCCAGCAGCTTAGGCGGTGACACTGAAGCTTTCTTT. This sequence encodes CASSLGGDTEAFF.

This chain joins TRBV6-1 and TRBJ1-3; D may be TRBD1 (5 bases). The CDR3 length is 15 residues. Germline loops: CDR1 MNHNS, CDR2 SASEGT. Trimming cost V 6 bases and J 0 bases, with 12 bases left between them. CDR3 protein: CASRVGQNSGNTIYF. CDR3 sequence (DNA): TGTGCCAGCAGAGTTGGACAAAACTCTGGAAACACCATATATTTT.

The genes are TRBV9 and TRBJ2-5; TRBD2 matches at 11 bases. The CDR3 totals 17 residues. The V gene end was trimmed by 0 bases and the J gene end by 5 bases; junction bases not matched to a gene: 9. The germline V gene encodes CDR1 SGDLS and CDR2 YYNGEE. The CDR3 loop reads CASSVGRTSGSRETQYF. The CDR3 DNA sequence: TGTGCCAGCAGCGTAGGTAGAACTAGCGGGAGTCGGGAGACCCAGTACTTC.

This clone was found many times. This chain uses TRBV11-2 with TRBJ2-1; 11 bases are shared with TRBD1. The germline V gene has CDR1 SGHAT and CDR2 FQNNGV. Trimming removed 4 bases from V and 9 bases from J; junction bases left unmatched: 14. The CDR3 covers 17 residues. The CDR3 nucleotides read TGTGCCAGCAGCTACCGGGACAGGGGGATTGTAAGGGGTGAGCAGTTCTTC. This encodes CASSYRDRGIVRGEQFF.